The 15 T cell receptor beta chains in this list originate from one sample, sequenced in a study of CD8+ T cells in alopecia areata. Treatment of the sample: oral pan-JAK inhibitor, 5-10 mg twice daily. As the sequencing template, cDNA was produced by extracting RNA and reverse transcribing it. Measured with immunoSEQ multiplex PCR; TCRdb has only the in-frame clones, and not every one. The sample carries about 90,000 clones, about 44% recorded once. This material consisted of CD8+ T cells sorted from blood, taken at week 24, from a patient treated with tofacitinib. These TCRs come from a human donor with alopecia areata.

The V and J genes are TRBV29-1 and TRBJ2-7; possibly TRBD1 for D (6 bases). The CDR3 loop spans 13 amino acids. Germline V gene sequence: CDR1 SQVTM, CDR2 ANQGSEA. V dropped 4 bases and J dropped 0 bases, with 10 bases sitting between them. Here the CDR3 DNA reads TGCAGCGTTGTTGACAGGCACTCCTACGAGCAGTACTTC. Translating gives CSVVDRHSYEQYF.

The gene calls are TRBV6-5 and TRBJ1-1, with D possibly TRBD1 on 5 matching bases. Germline V gives CDR1 MNHEY, CDR2 SVGAGI. V lost 0 bases to trimming and J lost 2 bases, with 10 bases between them. The CDR3 consists of 15 residues. CDR3 in amino acids: CASSYSIGTNTEAFF. CDR3 coding DNA: TGTGCCAGCAGTTACTCGATAGGGACTAACACTGAAGCTTTCTTT.

This clone was recorded only once. The chain uses TRBV10-3 and TRBJ2-5; 8 nucleotides agree with TRBD2. Germline trimming cut 2 bases from V and 5 bases from J; bases unmatched to any gene: 4. Germline assignment: CDR1 ENHRY and CDR2 SYGVKD. CDR3 size: 14 residues. DNA for the CDR3: TGTGCCATCAGTGAGCGGGGGGGTCGGGAGACCCAGTACTTC. Amino acids: CAISERGGRETQYF.

This clone was seen a handful of times. The CDR3 bases are TGCAGCTTTCGGGACAGGGGACCGAGCTCTGGAAACACCATATATTTT. Its protein is CSFRDRGPSSGNTIYF. The chain has TRBV29-1 and TRBJ1-3; TRBD1 matches at 10 bases. V dropped 8 bases and J dropped 0; count of bases not matched to a gene: 10. CDR3 size: 16 residues. Germline CDR1 reads SQVTM; CDR2 reads ANQGSEA. The full variable domain, completed using reference TRBV29-1 and TRBJ1-3, is SAVISQKPSRDICQRGTSLTIQCQVDSQVTMMFWYRQQPGQSLTLIATANQGSEATYESGFVIDKFPISRPNLTFSTLTVSNMSPEDSSIYLCSFRDRGPSSGNTIYFGEGSWLTVV.

This clone was counted ten times or more. J is TRBJ1-5 and V is TRBV19; TRBD1 matches 8 bases. Per the germline V gene, CDR1 is LNHDA and CDR2 is SQIVND (reference sequence). Losses at the gene ends were 6 bases for V and 4 bases for J; bases not matched to a gene: 11. The CDR3 covers 16 residues. For the CDR3, the DNA is TGTGCCAGTAGGGCAGGGGTCCAGGGGGCGAATCAGCCCCAGCATTTT. This translates into CASRAGVQGANQPQHF.

The table lists this clone with a few counts. V usage is TRBV27 and J usage is TRBJ1-1, with a possible D match to TRBD1 (5 bases). V was trimmed by 2 bases and J by 5 bases, leaving 9 bases between them. Germline V gene data show CDR1 as MNHEY and CDR2 as SMNVEV (reference sequence). CDR3 length: 13 amino acids. This CDR3 reads CASSLGRVTEAFF. The CDR3 DNA follows: TGTGCCAGCAGTTTAGGCAGGGTGACTGAAGCTTTCTTT.

This rearrangement joins TRBV4-2 to TRBJ2-3, with unresolved D. The CDR3 runs 16 residues. The V and J ends lost 1 base and 2 bases respectively, with 13 bases between them. The germline V gene has CDR1 LGHNA and CDR2 YNFKEQ. Written as DNA, the CDR3 is TGTGCCAGCAGCCAAGTCGTCGAGCGATCCACAGATACGCAGTATTTT. Protein: CASSQVVERSTDTQYF.

This clone came up a few times. The chain carries TRBV7-2 and TRBJ1-1; D is possibly TRBD1 (6 bases). Germline CDR1 is SGHTA and CDR2 is FQGNSA. V was trimmed by 3 bases and J by 10 bases, leaving 15 bases between them. CDR3 size: 13 residues. CDR3 loop: CASSLPQGLGAFF. The CDR3 DNA is TGTGCCAGCAGCTTGCCACAGGGCTTAGGAGCTTTCTTT.

The chain carries TRBV6-1 and TRBJ2-7, with D perhaps TRBD1 or TRBD2 (5 bases each). The germline gives CDR1 MNHNS, CDR2 SASEGT. This CDR3 is 10 amino acids long. The V end was cut by 3 bases, the J end by 13 bases, with 10 bases between. The CDR3 here is CASSDTGGYF. CDR3 nucleotide sequence: TGTGCCAGCAGTGACACTGGGGGTTACTTC.

CDR3 region: CAWSTGNEQYF. The CDR3 coding sequence is TGTGCCTGGTCGACTGGCAACGAGCAGTACTTC. The J gene is TRBJ2-7, the V gene TRBV30, with D uncertain. V dropped 5 bases and J dropped 5 bases, with 10 bases sitting between them. CDR3 length equals 11 residues. Germline CDR1 reads GTSNPN; CDR2 reads SVGIG (reference sequence).

This chain connects TRBV30 to TRBJ1-2; perhaps TRBD1 as D (5 bases). V lost 5 bases, J lost 2 bases, and 9 bases lay in between. The CDR3 loop spans 12 amino acids. Germline V lookup: CDR1 GTSNPN, CDR2 SVGIG (reference sequence). CDR3 in amino acids: CAWLGGNYGYTF. The CDR3 DNA is TGTGCCTGGCTCGGGGGGAACTATGGCTACACCTTC.

In DNA form, the CDR3 reads TGCAGCGTTGTCCCCAGGGGGAGCGGCGAGCAGTACTTC. This gives the protein CSVVPRGSGEQYF. This chain joins TRBV29-1 and TRBJ2-7; 7 bases line up with TRBD1. This CDR3 has 13 residues. The germline V gene has CDR1 SQVTM and CDR2 ANQGSEA. V was pared by 4 bases and J by 6 bases, with 9 bases of the junction left unmatched.

This clone has more than one count but fewer than ten. The CDR3 sequence is CASSYTGPSYNEQFF. The CDR3 bases are TGCGCCAGCAGCTATACGGGCCCTTCCTACAATGAGCAGTTCTTC. The chain employs TRBV5-1 and TRBJ2-1, with D uncertain. The V end lost 3 bases, the J end lost 1 base, and 11 bases lay between the germline ends. The V gene's germline CDR1 is SGHRS and CDR2 YFSETQ. CDR3 length equals 15 residues.

In this sample, this clone turned up a few times. V and J are TRBV6-5 and TRBJ2-1; 14 nucleotides align to TRBD2. The germline V gene has CDR1 MNHEY and CDR2 SVGAGI. Trimming removed 5 bases from V and 6 bases from J; junction bases left unmatched: 0. CDR3 length: 14 residues. The CDR3 coding sequence is TGTGCCAGCAGTGGACTAGCGGGAGGCAATGAGCAGTTCTTC. As protein: CASSGLAGGNEQFF.

This clone was picked up a small number of times. The genes are TRBV2 and TRBJ2-1; 7 positions agree with TRBD2. The CDR3 totals 16 residues. From germline, CDR1 is SNHLY and CDR2 FYNNEI. The junction had 4 bases not matched to a gene; V was cut back by 2 bases and J by 0 bases. The CDR3, as DNA: TGTGCCAGCAGTGAAATAGCGGGCTCCTCCTACAATGAGCAGTTCTTC. This encodes CASSEIAGSSYNEQFF.